This TCR beta chain was identified in a study of beta chain features in type 1 diabetes. cDNA synthesis used the whole RNA isolate, giving expressed TCRB sequences. Stem cell-like memory T cell samples were sequenced, and they averaged about 990,000 reads. The protocol was immunoSEQ multiplex PCR, while the TCRdb copy is restricted to in-frame clones and leaves out a portion. The sample has more than 12,000 clones, over 55% seen once; the top ten hold about 0.5%. Turning to this clone: Its matching antigen is unknown.

Overall study findings and caveats: The similarity of naive, central memory and Treg TCRB repertoires appeared greater among patients than among healthy donors. Within each of all four CD4+ subsets, Type 1 diabetes patients had TCRB CDR3s that were moderately but significantly shorter.

V was clipped by 4 bases and J by 7 bases; unmatched bases: 4. The germline V gene has CDR1 MNHNS and CDR2 SASEGT. The CDR3 has 13 residues. Sequencing was performed on stem cell memory CD4+ T cells from blood. This TCR was recovered from a woman under 30 with type 1 diabetes. The V call is TRBV6-1, the J call TRBJ2-1; 7 bases fit TRBD2. CDR3 DNA sequence: TGTGCCAGCAGTGGGGAGGGGAGGAATGAGCAGTTCTTC. This sequence encodes CASSGEGRNEQFF.